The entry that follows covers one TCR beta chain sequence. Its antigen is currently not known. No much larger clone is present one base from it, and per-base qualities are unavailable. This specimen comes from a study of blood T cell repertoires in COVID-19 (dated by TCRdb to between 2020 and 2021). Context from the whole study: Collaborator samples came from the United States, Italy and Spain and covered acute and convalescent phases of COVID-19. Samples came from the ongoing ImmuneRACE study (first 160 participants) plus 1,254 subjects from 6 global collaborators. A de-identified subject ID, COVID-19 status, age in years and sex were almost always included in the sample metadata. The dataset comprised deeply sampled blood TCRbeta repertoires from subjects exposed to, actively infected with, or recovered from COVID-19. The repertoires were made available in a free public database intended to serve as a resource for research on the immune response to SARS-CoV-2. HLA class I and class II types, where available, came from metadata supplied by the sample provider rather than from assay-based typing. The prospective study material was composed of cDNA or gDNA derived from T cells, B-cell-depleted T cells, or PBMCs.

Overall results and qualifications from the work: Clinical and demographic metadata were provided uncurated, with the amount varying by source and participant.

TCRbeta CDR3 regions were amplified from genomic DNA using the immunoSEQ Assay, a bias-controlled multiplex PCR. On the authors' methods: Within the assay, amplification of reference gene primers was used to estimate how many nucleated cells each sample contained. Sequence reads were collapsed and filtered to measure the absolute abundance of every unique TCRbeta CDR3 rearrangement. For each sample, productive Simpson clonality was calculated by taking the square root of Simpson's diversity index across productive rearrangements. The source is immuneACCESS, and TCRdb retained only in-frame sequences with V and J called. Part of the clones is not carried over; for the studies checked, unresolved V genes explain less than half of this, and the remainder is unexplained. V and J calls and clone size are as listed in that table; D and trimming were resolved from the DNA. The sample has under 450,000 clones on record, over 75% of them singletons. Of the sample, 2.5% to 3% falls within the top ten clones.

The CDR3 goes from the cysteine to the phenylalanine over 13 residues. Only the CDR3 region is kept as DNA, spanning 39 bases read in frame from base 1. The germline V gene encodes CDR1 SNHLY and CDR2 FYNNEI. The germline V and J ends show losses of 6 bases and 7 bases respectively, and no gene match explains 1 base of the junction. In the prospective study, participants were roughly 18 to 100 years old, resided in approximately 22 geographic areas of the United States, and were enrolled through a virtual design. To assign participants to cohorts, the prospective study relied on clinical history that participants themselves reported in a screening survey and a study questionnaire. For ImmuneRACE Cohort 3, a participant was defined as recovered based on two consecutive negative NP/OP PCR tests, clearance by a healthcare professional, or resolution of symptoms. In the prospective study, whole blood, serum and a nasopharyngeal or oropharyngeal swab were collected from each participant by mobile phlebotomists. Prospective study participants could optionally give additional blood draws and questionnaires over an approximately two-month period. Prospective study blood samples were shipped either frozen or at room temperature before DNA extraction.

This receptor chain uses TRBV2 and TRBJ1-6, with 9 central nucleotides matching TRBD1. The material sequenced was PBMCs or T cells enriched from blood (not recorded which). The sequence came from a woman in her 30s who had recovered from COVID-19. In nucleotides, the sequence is TGTGCCAGCAGCGGACAGGGGAATTCACCCCTCCACTTT. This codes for CASSGQGNSPLHF.